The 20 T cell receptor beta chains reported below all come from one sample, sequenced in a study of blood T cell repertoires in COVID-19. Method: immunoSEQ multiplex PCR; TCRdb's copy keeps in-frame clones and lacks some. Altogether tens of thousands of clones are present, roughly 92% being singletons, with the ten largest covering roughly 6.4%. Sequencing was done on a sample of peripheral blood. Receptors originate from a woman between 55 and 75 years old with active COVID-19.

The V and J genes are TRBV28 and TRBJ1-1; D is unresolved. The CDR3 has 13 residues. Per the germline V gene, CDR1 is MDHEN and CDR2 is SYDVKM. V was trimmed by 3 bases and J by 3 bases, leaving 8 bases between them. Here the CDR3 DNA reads TGTGCCAGCAGTTTTGCGCTCGACACTGAAGCTTTCTTT. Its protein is CASSFALDTEAFF.

The CDR3 here is CASSSLRHYGYTF. The DNA of the CDR3 is TGTGCCAGCAGTTCCCTGCGGCACTATGGCTACACCTTC. The chain couples TRBV28 to TRBJ1-2; no clear D. Germline V gene lookup returns CDR1 MDHEN and CDR2 SYDVKM. Trimming left V 4 bases short and J 3 bases short, with 9 bases between. CDR3 length: 13 amino acids.

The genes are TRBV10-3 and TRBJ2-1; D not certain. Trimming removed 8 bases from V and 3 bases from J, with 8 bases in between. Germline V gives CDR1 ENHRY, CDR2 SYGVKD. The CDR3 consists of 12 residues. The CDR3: CAISDIYNEQFF. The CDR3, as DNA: TGTGCCATCTCTGACATCTACAATGAGCAGTTCTTC.

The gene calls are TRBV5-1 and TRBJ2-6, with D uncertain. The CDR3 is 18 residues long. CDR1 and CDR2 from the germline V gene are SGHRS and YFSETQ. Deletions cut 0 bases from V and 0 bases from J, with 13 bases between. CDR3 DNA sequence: TGCGCCAGCAGCTTGGTGCCAGGATTAAGCTCTGGGGCCAACGTCCTGACTTTC. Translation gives CASSLVPGLSSGANVLTF.

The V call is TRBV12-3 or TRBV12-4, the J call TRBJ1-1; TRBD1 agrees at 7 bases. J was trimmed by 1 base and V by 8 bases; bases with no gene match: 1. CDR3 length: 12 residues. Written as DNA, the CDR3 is TGTGCCAGCGGGACAGCGAACACTGAAGCTTTCTTT. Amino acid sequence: CASGTANTEAFF.

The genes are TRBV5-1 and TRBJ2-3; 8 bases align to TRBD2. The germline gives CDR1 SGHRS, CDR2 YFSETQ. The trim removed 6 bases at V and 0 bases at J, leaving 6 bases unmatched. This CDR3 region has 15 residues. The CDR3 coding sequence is TGCGCCAGCACCCGGGGCGGGAGGAGCACAGATACGCAGTATTTT. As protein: CASTRGGRSTDTQYF. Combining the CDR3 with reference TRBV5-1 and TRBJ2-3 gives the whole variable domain KAGVTQTPRYLIKTRGQQVTLSCSPISGHRSVSWYQQTPGQGLQFLFEYFSETQRNKGNFPGRFSGRQFSNSRSEMNVSTLELGDSALYLCASTRGGRSTDTQYFGPGTRLTVL.

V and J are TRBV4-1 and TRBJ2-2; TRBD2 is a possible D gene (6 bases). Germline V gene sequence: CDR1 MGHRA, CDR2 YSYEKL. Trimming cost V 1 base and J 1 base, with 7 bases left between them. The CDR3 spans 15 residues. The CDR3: CASSQGRGNTGELFF. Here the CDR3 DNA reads TGCGCCAGCAGCCAAGGGCGGGGGAACACCGGGGAGCTGTTTTTT.

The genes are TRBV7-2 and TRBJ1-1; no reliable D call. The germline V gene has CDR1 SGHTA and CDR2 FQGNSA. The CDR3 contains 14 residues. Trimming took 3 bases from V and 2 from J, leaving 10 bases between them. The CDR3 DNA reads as TGTGCCAGCAGCTTGGCACAGATTAACACTGAAGCTTTCTTT. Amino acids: CASSLAQINTEAFF.

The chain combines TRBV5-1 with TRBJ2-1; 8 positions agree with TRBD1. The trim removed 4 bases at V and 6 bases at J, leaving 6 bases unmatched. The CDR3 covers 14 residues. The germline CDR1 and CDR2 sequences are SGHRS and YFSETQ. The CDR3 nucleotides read TGCGCCAGCAGCAGGACAGGGATTCGCAATGAGCAGTTCTTC. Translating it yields CASSRTGIRNEQFF.

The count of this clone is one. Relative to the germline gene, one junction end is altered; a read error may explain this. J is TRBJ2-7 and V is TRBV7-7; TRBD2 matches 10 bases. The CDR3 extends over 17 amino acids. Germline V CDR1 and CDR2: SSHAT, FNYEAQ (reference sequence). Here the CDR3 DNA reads TGTGCTAGCAGCCCAGGATTTTTAGCGGGAGGAGCCTACGAGCAGTACTTC. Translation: CASSPGFLAGGAYEQYF.

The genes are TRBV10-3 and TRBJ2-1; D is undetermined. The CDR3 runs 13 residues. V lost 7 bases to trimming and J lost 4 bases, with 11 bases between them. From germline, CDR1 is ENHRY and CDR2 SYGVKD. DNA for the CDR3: TGTGCCATCAAAGAGGCGGAGTACAATGAGCAGTTCTTC. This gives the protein CAIKEAEYNEQFF.

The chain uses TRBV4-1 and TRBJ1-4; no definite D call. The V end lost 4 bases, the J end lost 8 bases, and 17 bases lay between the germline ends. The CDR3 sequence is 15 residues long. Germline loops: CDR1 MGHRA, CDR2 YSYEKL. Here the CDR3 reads CASSRVARVGEKLFF. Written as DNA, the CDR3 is TGCGCCAGCAGCCGGGTTGCGAGGGTAGGGGAAAAACTGTTTTTT.

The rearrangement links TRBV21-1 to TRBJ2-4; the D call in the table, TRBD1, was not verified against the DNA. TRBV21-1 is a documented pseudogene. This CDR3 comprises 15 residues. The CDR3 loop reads CASSKVDRAKNIQYF. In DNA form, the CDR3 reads TGTGCCAGCAGCAAAGTCGACAGGGCCAAAAACATTCAGTACTTC.

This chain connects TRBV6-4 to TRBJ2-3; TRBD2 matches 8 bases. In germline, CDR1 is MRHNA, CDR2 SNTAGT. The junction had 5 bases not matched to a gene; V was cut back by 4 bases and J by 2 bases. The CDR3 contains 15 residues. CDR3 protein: CASSVGGGTTDTQYF. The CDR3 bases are TGTGCCAGCAGTGTTGGCGGGGGGACCACAGATACGCAGTATTTT.

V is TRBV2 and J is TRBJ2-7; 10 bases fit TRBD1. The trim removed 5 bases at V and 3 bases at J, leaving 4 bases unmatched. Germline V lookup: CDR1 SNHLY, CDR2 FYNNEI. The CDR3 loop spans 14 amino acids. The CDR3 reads CASSMRTGGYEQYF. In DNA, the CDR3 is TGTGCCAGCAGTATGAGGACAGGGGGCTACGAGCAGTACTTC.

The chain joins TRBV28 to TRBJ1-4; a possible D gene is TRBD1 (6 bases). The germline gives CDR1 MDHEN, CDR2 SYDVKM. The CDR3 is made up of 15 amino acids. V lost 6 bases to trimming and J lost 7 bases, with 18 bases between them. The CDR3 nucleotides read TGTGCCAGCAGCAGGCCCCCAGGGGTGCGTGAAAAACTGTTTTTT. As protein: CASSRPPGVREKLFF.

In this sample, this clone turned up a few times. The CDR3 loop is CAWSVTGYEQYF. The CDR3 coding sequence is TGTGCCTGGAGTGTAACGGGTTACGAGCAGTACTTC. This sequence joins TRBV30 and TRBJ2-7; no definite D call. This CDR3 has 12 residues. CDR1 is GTSNPN and CDR2 is SVGIG in the germline V gene (reference sequence). V was trimmed by 0 bases and J by 4 bases, leaving 7 bases between them.

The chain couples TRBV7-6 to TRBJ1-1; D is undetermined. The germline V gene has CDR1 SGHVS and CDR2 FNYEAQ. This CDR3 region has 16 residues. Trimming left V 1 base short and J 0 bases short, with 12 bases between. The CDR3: CASSLECRVLNTEAFF. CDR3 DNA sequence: TGTGCCAGCAGCTTAGAGTGTCGGGTCTTGAACACTGAAGCTTTCTTT.

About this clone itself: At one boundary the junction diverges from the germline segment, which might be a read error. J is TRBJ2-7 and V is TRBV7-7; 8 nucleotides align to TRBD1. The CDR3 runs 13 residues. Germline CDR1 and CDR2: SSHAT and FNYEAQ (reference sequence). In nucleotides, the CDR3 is TGTGCTAGCAGCGAGGACAGGGATGGCGAGCAGTACTTC. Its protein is CASSEDRDGEQYF.

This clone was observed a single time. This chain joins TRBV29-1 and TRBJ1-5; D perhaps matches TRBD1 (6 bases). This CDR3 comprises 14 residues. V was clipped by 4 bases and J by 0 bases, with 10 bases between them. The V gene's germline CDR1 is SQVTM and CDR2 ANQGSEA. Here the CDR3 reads CSVGTGFSNQPQHF. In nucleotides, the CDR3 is TGCAGCGTTGGCACAGGGTTTAGCAATCAGCCCCAGCATTTT.